The sequence of this T cell receptor beta chain was determined in a study of preoperative IRX-2 immunotherapy in early breast cancer. Clones were sequenced by immunoSEQ multiplex PCR, and TCRdb holds only the in-frame ones, with some missing. Of some 5,100 clones listed, roughly 68% are singletons. Treatment in this sample: preoperative locoregional IRX-2 cytokine immunotherapy. Patients received preoperative, locoregional IRX-2 cytokine immunotherapy in a phase Ib study. The CDR3 is 12 amino acids. V lost 8 bases, J lost 7 bases, and 12 bases lay in between. Germline V CDR1 and CDR2: MNHGY, SAAAGT. The specimen was tumor tissue, collected before IRX-2 immunotherapy. The chain carries TRBV6-8 and TRBJ2-1; D may be TRBD2 (7 bases). This TCR was recovered from a human donor with breast cancer. The CDR3 DNA reads as TGTGCCAGCGAGGGAGGGGGGAATGAGCAGTTCTTC. Protein sequence: CASEGGGNEQFF.